This T cell receptor beta chain was recovered during a study of CD8 T cells in Susac syndrome. At the level of the study: At blood draw, Susac syndrome patients were therapy-naive, on corticosteroids, or on intravenous immunoglobulin alone.

This clonotype was observed a handful of times. The antigen remains undetermined. TCR beta was sequenced from blood CD8+ and CD4+ T cells. Study results and caveats: Susac syndrome CD4+ T cell repertoires showed no clonal expansion.

V gave up 2 bases and J gave up 4 bases; unmatched junction bases: 6. The CDR3 loop spans 15 amino acids. The germline gives CDR1 MNHEY, CDR2 SMNVEV (reference sequence). Reverse transcription used about 0.45 to 1 ug RNA and random hexamers. TCR beta CDR3 was amplified by immunoSEQ multiplex PCR. This amplification extended across 54 Vbeta and 13 Jbeta segments. TCRdb processed the immunoSEQ multiplex PCR reads anew with MiXCR; each CDR3 protein has one entry. This table holds 95,000 to 150,000 distinct CDR3 sequences, nearly 96% found once. The sequence was collected from a human donor with Susac syndrome. Source material: CD4+ T cells from PBMCs. V is TRBV27 and J is TRBJ2-5, with 8 bases that match TRBD1. The CDR3 here is CASSLGQGARETQYF. The CDR3 nucleotides read TGTGCCAGCAGTTTAGGTCAGGGGGCTAGAGAGACCCAGTACTTC.